A selection of T cell receptor beta chains follows, all from one sample in a study of identical twins. TCRdb analysed the 5' RACE reads with MiXCR anew, one entry per CDR3 protein. The repertoire holds hundreds of thousands of distinct CDR3 sequences, with roughly 8% as singletons. This sample also belongs to another study, concerning yellow fever vaccine responses in identical twins.

The sample consisted of PBMCs. The receptors were gathered from a woman younger than 35 in good health. Each CDR3 is given with its conserved first and last residue. A D gene is named only where the DNA matches it firmly. Size is omitted from some rows. Given values are once, few, many or a class for expanded clones.

d_gene	v_gene	len	j_gene	abundance	CDR3aa	CDR3nt
TRBD1	TRBV10-2	16	TRBJ2-7	many	CASSEGDRGLSYEQYF	TGCGCCAGCAGTGAGGGGGACAGGGGGCTTTCCTACGAGCAGTACTTC
.	TRBV6-2/TRBV6-3	16	TRBJ2-1	.	CASSYSRDGYYNEQFF	TGTGCCAGCAGTTACTCCCGAGACGGATATTACAATGAGCAGTTCTTC
.	TRBV6-5	14	TRBJ2-7	.	CASSYVASSYEQYF	TGTGCCAGCAGTTACGTGGCTAGCTCCTACGAGCAGTACTTC
TRBD2	TRBV5-1	17	TRBJ2-5	few	CASSVGLAGASQETQYF	TGCGCCAGCAGCGTCGGACTAGCGGGAGCCTCACAAGAGACCCAGTACTTC
TRBD1	TRBV7-9	15	TRBJ1-6	few	CASSFGQGVRSPLHF	TGTGCCAGCAGCTTTGGACAGGGCGTGCGATCACCCCTCCACTTT
TRBD1	TRBV7-9	15	TRBJ1-1	.	CASRSRDSSFPEAFF	TGTGCCAGCAGATCACGGGACAGTTCGTTCCCTGAAGCTTTCTTT
.	TRBV29-1	13	TRBJ2-3	many	CSVRGGSTDTQYF	TGCAGCGTTCGGGGCGGCAGCACAGATACGCAGTATTTT
.	TRBV7-2	13	TRBJ1-2	.	CASSLNPGYGYTF	TGTGCCAGCAGCTTAAATCCCGGCTATGGCTACACCTTC
TRBD2	TRBV7-9	15	TRBJ2-7	.	CASSWTSGTLYEQYF	TGTGCCAGCAGTTGGACTAGCGGGACCCTCTACGAGCAGTACTTC
.	TRBV7-9	14	TRBJ1-4	many	CASSPQGTNEKLFF	TGCGCCAGCAGCCCACAGGGAACTAATGAAAAACTGTTTTTT
TRBD2	TRBV29-1	15	TRBJ2-7	many	CSVGRRGAGSYEQYF	TGCAGCGTTGGGCGGCGGGGGGCGGGCTCCTACGAGCAGTACTTC
.	TRBV5-6	11	TRBJ1-1	few	CASSLAGTAFF	TGTGCCAGCAGCTTGGCTGGTACGGCTTTCTTT
TRBD1	TRBV4-2	16	TRBJ1-6	few	CASSQERDRGRSPLHF	TGTGCCAGCAGCCAAGAAAGGGACAGGGGGAGATCACCCCTCCACTTT
.	TRBV7-2	15	TRBJ2-5	.	CASSLPIYGEETQYF	TGTGCCAGCAGCTTGCCAATTTATGGGGAAGAGACCCAGTACTTC
.	TRBV6-5	17	TRBJ2-1	.	CASSYSTQASTRHEQFF	TGTGCCAGCAGTTACTCGACACAGGCCTCGACCCGACATGAGCAGTTCTTC
.	TRBV21-1	20	TRBJ2-3	few	CASSKTPGLAGPGSPDTQYF	TGTGCCAGCAGCAAAACCCCGGGACTAGCGGGTCCTGGGAGTCCAGATACGCAGTATTTT
TRBD1	TRBV28	16	TRBJ2-7	many	CASSRDGTVVTYEQYF	TGTGCCAGCAGTCGCGACGGGACAGTCGTGACCTACGAGCAGTACTTC
.	TRBV28	15	TRBJ1-3	many	CASSLSTGSGNTIYF	TGTGCCAGCAGTTTATCCACAGGGTCTGGAAACACCATATATTTT
.	TRBV7-2	15	TRBJ2-3	many	CASSFWELGVDTQYF	TGTGCCAGCAGCTTCTGGGAGTTGGGTGTAGATACGCAGTATTTT
TRBD2	TRBV3-1	15	TRBJ2-1	.	CASSQMGGPVDEQFF	TGTGCCAGCAGCCAAATGGGAGGGCCGGTCGATGAGCAGTTCTTC
.	TRBV10-3	14	TRBJ2-1	.	CAISESGSNNEQFF	TGTGCCATCAGTGAGTCGGGAAGCAACAATGAGCAGTTCTTC
.	TRBV18	13	TRBJ2-7	.	CASSPPFPYEQYF	TGTGCCAGCTCACCACCCTTCCCCTACGAGCAGTACTTC
.	TRBV6-2/TRBV6-3	13	TRBJ2-1	.	CASSYTGSNEQFF	TGTGCCAGCAGTTACACAGGGTCCAATGAGCAGTTCTTC
TRBD2	TRBV29-1	12	TRBJ2-2	few	CSHTGRGGELFF	TGCAGCCACACCGGGAGGGGCGGGGAGCTGTTTTTT
.	TRBV7-9	14	TRBJ2-2	few	CASSWDKNTGELFF	TGTGCCAGCAGCTGGGACAAGAACACCGGGGAGCTGTTTTTT
.	TRBV20-1	15	TRBJ2-7	.	CSATISTGATHEQYF	TGCAGTGCCACAATTAGCACGGGAGCGACCCACGAGCAGTACTTC
.	TRBV27	15	TRBJ2-6	few	CASNKGGAGANVLTF	TGTGCCAGCAACAAAGGAGGGGCTGGGGCCAACGTCCTGACTTTC
.	TRBV7-8	16	TRBJ2-1	once	CASSLFVGGAVNEQFF	TGTGCCAGCAGCTTATTTGTGGGGGGGGCTGTGAATGAGCAGTTCTTC
.	TRBV19	16	TRBJ2-6	.	CATGEGVSSGANVLTF	TGTGCCACCGGGGAGGGGGTGTCCTCTGGGGCCAACGTCCTGACTTTC
TRBD1	TRBV6-1	14	TRBJ2-3	few	CASSPWTGADTQYF	TGTGCCAGCAGTCCTTGGACAGGGGCAGATACGCAGTATTTT
TRBD2	TRBV29-1	17	TRBJ2-1	.	CSVVTNYGTRNGYEQFF	TGCAGCGTTGTTACAAATTACGGGACTAGAAACGGCTATGAGCAGTTCTTC
TRBD1	TRBV6-1	15	TRBJ1-1	few	CASRLDRAMNTEAFF	TGTGCCAGCAGGCTCGACAGGGCCATGAACACTGAAGCTTTCTTT
.	TRBV28	12	TRBJ2-7	many	CASSFLAYEQYF	TGTGCCAGCAGTTTTTTGGCCTACGAGCAGTACTTC
.	TRBV7-7	14	TRBJ2-1	few	CASSLDWGGGEQFF	TGTGCTAGCAGCTTAGATTGGGGCGGAGGGGAGCAGTTCTTC
TRBD1	TRBV10-3	14	TRBJ2-1	many	CAISEGDRVDEQFF	TGTGCCATCAGTGAGGGGGACAGGGTCGATGAGCAGTTCTTC
TRBD2	TRBV6-2/TRBV6-3	15	TRBJ2-5	many	CASTPTGRGGETQYF	TGTGCCAGCACCCCGACCGGGAGGGGCGGAGAGACCCAGTACTTC
.	TRBV7-8	14	TRBJ2-2	many	CASSAYIGSGELFF	TGTGCCAGCAGCGCATACATAGGGTCCGGGGAGCTGTTTTTT